Listed below are T cell receptor beta chains from one sample, sequenced in a study of regulatory T cells in long-lasting Graves disease. One entry per CDR3 protein results from TCRdb running MiXCR on the multiplex PCR reads. The sample lists a few hundred thousand distinct CDR3 sequences, 20% to 25% seen once, with 28% in the top ten. The sequencing here drew on peripheral blood mononuclear cells (PBMCs), taken when the disease was refractory, from a patient treated with antithyroid drugs. The receptors here all came from a woman aged 40 to 49 with Graves disease. Each CDR3 is given with its conserved first and last residue. The D gene is left open where the match is weak. Clone size is stated in some rows and not others, as once, few, many or a class when expanded.

DNA | CDR3 | length | J | size | D | V
TGTGCCAGCAGTTCCCTAGCCCGGGTGGAGCAGTACTTC | CASSSLARVEQYF | 13 | TRBJ2-7 | many | . | TRBV27
TGCGCCAGCAGCCCCGCCGGGCTAGCGGGAAACGAGCAGTACTTC | CASSPAGLAGNEQYF | 15 | TRBJ2-7 | few | TRBD2 | TRBV5-1
TGTGCCAGCAGTCCCCCCGGGACAGGGCCCTACAATGAGCAGTTCTTC | CASSPPGTGPYNEQFF | 16 | TRBJ2-1 | once | TRBD1 | TRBV12-3/TRBV12-4
TGTGCCAGCAGCATAGCCGGGGCCGGACTCAGTCAGCCCCAGCATTTT | CASSIAGAGLSQPQHF | 16 | TRBJ1-5 | many | . | TRBV12-3/TRBV12-4
TGTGCCAGCAGCTTAGCTGGGGCCTCCTACGAGCAGTACTTC | CASSLAGASYEQYF | 14 | TRBJ2-7 | many | . | TRBV11-1
TGTGCCAGCAGTTTATCGCGGGGACAGGGGACCGGGGAGCTGTTTTTT | CASSLSRGQGTGELFF | 16 | TRBJ2-2 | many | TRBD1 | TRBV28
TGTGCCAGCAGCGATCCTGCCCGGGACTTTAAGTTATCTGGAAACACCATATATTTT | CASSDPARDFKLSGNTIYF | 19 | TRBJ1-3 | few | . | TRBV2
TGTGCCAGCAGTTTGTCCAGGGGGCAGCTAAGCAATCAGCCCCAGCATTTT | CASSLSRGQLSNQPQHF | 17 | TRBJ1-5 | many | TRBD1 | TRBV28
TGTGCCAGTGGCAAAAACATTCAGTACTTC | CASGKNIQYF | 10 | TRBJ2-4 | . | . | TRBV19
TGTGCCAGCAGGCGGGACCCTAAATTTTCCTACTCTGGAAACACCATATATTTT | CASRRDPKFSYSGNTIYF | 18 | TRBJ1-3 | . | . | TRBV12-3/TRBV12-4
TGCAGTGCTAGAGGATGGTGGGACTCCTACGAGCAGTACTTC | CSARGWWDSYEQYF | 14 | TRBJ2-7 | . | . | TRBV20-1
TGTGCCAGCAGTTTACAAAACCATCGAGGCAGGGTATTACACAATGAGCAGTTCTTC | CASSLQNHRGRVLHNEQFF | 19 | TRBJ2-1 | . | . | TRBV27
TGCAGTGCTAGTTTCGGGACTAGCGGGATGGGGAATGAGCAGTTCTTC | CSASFGTSGMGNEQFF | 16 | TRBJ2-1 | . | TRBD2 | TRBV20-1
TGTGCCAGCAGCCGCGGGATTAGCTCCTACAATGAGCAGTTCTTC | CASSRGISSYNEQFF | 15 | TRBJ2-1 | many | . | TRBV7-3
TGTGCCAGCAGCCTGGGACTAGCGGGCGCGGACTCCTACGAGCAGTACTTC | CASSLGLAGADSYEQYF | 17 | TRBJ2-7 | . | TRBD2 | TRBV6-1
TGTGCCAGCAGCGAACTGGACAGGGTAACTGAAGCTTTCTTT | CASSELDRVTEAFF | 14 | TRBJ1-1 | few | TRBD1 | TRBV6-1
TGTGCCAGCAGCTTTTCCCCCCAGGGTGAGCAGTTCTTC | CASSFSPQGEQFF | 13 | TRBJ2-1 | few | . | TRBV11-2
TGTGCCAGTAGTACCGACAGGGGGCTAACCGGGGAGCTGTTTTTT | CASSTDRGLTGELFF | 15 | TRBJ2-2 | . | TRBD1 | TRBV19
TGTGCCAGCAGGCCAAACAGGGCGGGGCAGCCCCAGCATTTT | CASRPNRAGQPQHF | 14 | TRBJ1-5 | few | . | TRBV27
TGCAGTGCTCAACCAGGGAGTCGGGATCAGCCCCAGCATTTT | CSAQPGSRDQPQHF | 14 | TRBJ1-5 | . | . | TRBV20-1
TGCAGCGCCCAAACGACAGGGACCTACACTGAAGCTTTCTTT | CSAQTTGTYTEAFF | 14 | TRBJ1-1 | . | TRBD1 | TRBV29-1
TGTGCCAGCAGCAGTAGGGGCCGACAGAAACACAATAGCAATCAGCCCCAGCATTTT | CASSSRGRQKHNSNQPQHF | 19 | TRBJ1-5 | many | . | TRBV28
TGCGCCAGCAGCCAACATAAGAACACTGAAGCTTTCTTT | CASSQHKNTEAFF | 13 | TRBJ1-1 | few | . | TRBV5-1
TGTGCCAGCAGTAACCTCTTCGGACAGGGTTTCTCCGAGCAGTACTTC | CASSNLFGQGFSEQYF | 16 | TRBJ2-7 | once | TRBD1 | TRBV6-2/TRBV6-3
TGTGCCAGCAGTTTAGAGAGGACGAACACCGGGGGGACAGGGGAAACACATGGCTACACCTTC | CASSLERTNTGGTGETHGYTF | 21 | TRBJ1-2 | . | TRBD1 | TRBV12-3/TRBV12-4
TGTGCCAGCAGTTCACCGCCTAGGACAGGGGTAGGAAAACTGTTTTTT | CASSSPPRTGVGKLFF | 16 | TRBJ1-4 | few | TRBD1 | TRBV27
TGTGCCAGCAGCTTTGGGACGGCCGGGGAGCTGTTTTTT | CASSFGTAGELFF | 13 | TRBJ2-2 | . | . | TRBV5-6
TGTGCCAGCAGCTTGCGCGGCGGAAACACCATATATTTT | CASSLRGGNTIYF | 13 | TRBJ1-3 | few | . | TRBV7-2
TGCAGTGGGGGCCTGAACACTGAAGCTTTCTTT | CSGGLNTEAFF | 11 | TRBJ1-1 | few | . | TRBV20-1
TGCAGTGCCACGATAGGGATCGATACGCAGTATTTT | CSATIGIDTQYF | 12 | TRBJ2-3 | . | . | TRBV20-1
TGTGCCAGCAGCTTACTTCTCGGTGCCTACGAGCAGTACTTC | CASSLLLGAYEQYF | 14 | TRBJ2-7 | . | . | TRBV13
TGCAGTGCTGGCGTAATGGGAGAGCAGTACTTC | CSAGVMGEQYF | 11 | TRBJ2-7 | . | . | TRBV20-1
TGCAGTGCTCCGCGAATAGTTGAAGCTTTCTTT | CSAPRIVEAFF | 11 | TRBJ1-1 | . | . | TRBV20-1
TGTGCCAGCAGTTACTCGTCGCCAGGGGGCATGGGATCACCCCTCCACTTT | CASSYSSPGGMGSPLHF | 17 | TRBJ1-6 | . | TRBD1 | TRBV6-5
TGCAGTGCTAGAGAGGGGGGACCCCTACGCCAGTTCTTC | CSAREGGPLRQFF | 13 | TRBJ2-1 | . | . | TRBV20-1
TGCAGTGCTATTCGGGACAGGGTATCCGAGCAGTACTTC | CSAIRDRVSEQYF | 13 | TRBJ2-7 | . | TRBD1 | TRBV20-1
TGTGCCAGCAGTGGGCAGACTAGCGGGAGGGAGACCCAGTACTTC | CASSGQTSGRETQYF | 15 | TRBJ2-5 | many | TRBD2 | TRBV6-1
TGTGCCAGCAGCGTTAGGCCGGGACCCAATCAGCCCCAGCATTTT | CASSVRPGPNQPQHF | 15 | TRBJ1-5 | few | . | TRBV11-2
TGTGCCAGCAGTTACACCAGGGACCGGGATTCACCCCTCCACTTT | CASSYTRDRDSPLHF | 15 | TRBJ1-6 | few | . | TRBV6-5
TGTGCCAGTGGGGAGCTCTACGAGCAGTACTTC | CASGELYEQYF | 11 | TRBJ2-7 | few | . | TRBV19
TGTGCCAGCAGCCGACAGGGGGTAACTGAAGCTTTCTTT | CASSRQGVTEAFF | 13 | TRBJ1-1 | many | TRBD1 | TRBV6-1
TGTGCCAGCAGTTTACTGGGACAGGGGCATAATTCACCCCTCCACTTT | CASSLLGQGHNSPLHF | 16 | TRBJ1-6 | many | TRBD1 | TRBV28
TGTGCCAGCAGCGTAGGGGGTGCTAATGAAAAACTGTTTTTT | CASSVGGANEKLFF | 14 | TRBJ1-4 | few | . | TRBV9